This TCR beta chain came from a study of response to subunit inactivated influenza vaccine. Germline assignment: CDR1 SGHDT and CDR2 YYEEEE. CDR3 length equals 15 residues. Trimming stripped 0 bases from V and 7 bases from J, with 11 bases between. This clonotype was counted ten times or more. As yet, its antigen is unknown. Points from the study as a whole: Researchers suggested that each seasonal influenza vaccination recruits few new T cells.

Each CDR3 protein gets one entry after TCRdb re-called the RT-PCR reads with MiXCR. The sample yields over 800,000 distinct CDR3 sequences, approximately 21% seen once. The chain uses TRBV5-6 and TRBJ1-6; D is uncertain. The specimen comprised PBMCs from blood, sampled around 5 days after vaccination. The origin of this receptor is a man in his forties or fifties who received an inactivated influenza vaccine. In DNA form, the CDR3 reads TGTGCCAGCAGCTTGGATCCAGGAGTAAATTCACCCCTCCACTTT. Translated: CASSLDPGVNSPLHF.